Listed below are T cell receptor beta chains from one sample, sequenced in a study of blood T cells in healthy people across ages. TCRdb re-analysed the 5' RACE reads in MiXCR, keeping a single row per CDR3 protein. The data contain 650,000 to 900,000 distinct CDR3 sequences, around two thirds of them singletons. Sequencing was done on a sample of blood. These receptors all stem from a man aged 25-45 years in good health. CDR3s include the opening cysteine and the closing phenylalanine or tryptophan. Fields, in order: clone size, D gene, J gene, V gene, CDR3 DNA, CDR3 protein. D genes are given only for firm matches. Size is stated for part of the rows, as once, few or many counts, or as a class when the clone is expanded.

>-|-|TRBJ2-7|TRBV4-3
TGCGCCAGCAGCCAAGAACCGGGAAACGAGCAGTACTTC
CASSQEPGNEQYF
>-|-|TRBJ2-2|TRBV4-1
TGCGCCAGCAGACTACAGGGTGGGGCCGGGGAGCTGTTTTTT
CASRLQGGAGELFF
>few|-|TRBJ2-4|TRBV7-2
TGTGCCAGCAGCCCTTATTCCGGGACAGCCAAAAACATTCAGTACTTC
CASSPYSGTAKNIQYF
>-|TRBD1|TRBJ1-2|TRBV19
TGTGCCAGTAGTGCGAGACAGGGGTACTATGGCTACACCTTC
CASSARQGYYGYTF
>-|-|TRBJ2-1|TRBV4-1
TGCGCCAGCAGCCAAGAAACCAGGTCCCCGTCCGCCTACAATGAGCAGTTCTTC
CASSQETRSPSAYNEQFF
>-|TRBD1|TRBJ1-2|TRBV9
TGTGCCAGCAGCGTTGCCGGGACAGTAGACTATGGCTACACCTTC
CASSVAGTVDYGYTF
>-|TRBD1|TRBJ2-3|TRBV12-3/TRBV12-4
TGTGCCAGCAGTCCTAGGACAGGGACGCCCACAGATACGCAGTATTTT
CASSPRTGTPTDTQYF
>-|-|TRBJ2-7|TRBV14
TGTGCCAGCAGCCCGAGGACTGAAGGAGAGCAGTACTTC
CASSPRTEGEQYF
>few|-|TRBJ2-6|TRBV24-1
TGTGCCACCAGTCAGGGGATCGGGGCCAACGTCCTGACTTTC
CATSQGIGANVLTF
>-|TRBD1|TRBJ1-2|TRBV7-9
TGTGCCAGCAGCCAATATCACACAGGGGCTGGCTACACCTTC
CASSQYHTGAGYTF
>-|-|TRBJ2-5|TRBV20-1
TGCAGTGCTAGGAAACCGCCTAGTTTGGAGACCCAGTACTTC
CSARKPPSLETQYF
>-|-|TRBJ2-6|TRBV21-1
TGTGCCAGCAGCCACCCCTGGGACAGTGGTGCCAACGTCCTGACTTTC
CASSHPWDSGANVLTF
>-|-|TRBJ2-5|TRBV12-3/TRBV12-4
TGTGCCAGCAGTCCCGTCTTGGGAGAGACCCAGTACTTC
CASSPVLGETQYF
>-|-|TRBJ2-5|TRBV7-2
TGTGCCAGCAGCTTACAGGGTAGGATAGGCGAGACCCAGTACTTC
CASSLQGRIGETQYF
>-|-|TRBJ2-5|TRBV7-6
TGTGCCAGCAGCTCCCGGCTGGAGACCCAGTACTTC
CASSSRLETQYF
>-|TRBD1|TRBJ2-1|TRBV29-1
TGCAGCGTACAGGGGGCGGCGGTGAATGAGCAGTTCTTC
CSVQGAAVNEQFF
>-|-|TRBJ2-1|TRBV3-1
TGTGCCAGCAGCCTGATTGGGAGGAATGAGCAGTTCTTC
CASSLIGRNEQFF
>-|TRBD1|TRBJ2-3|TRBV25-1
TGTGCCAGCAGACGGGACAGGGAGTACGCAGATACGCAGTATTTT
CASRRDREYADTQYF
>-|-|TRBJ2-1|TRBV6-4
TGTGCCAGCAGTGACTCGCTCAGGGATTCCTACAATGAGCAGTTCTTC
CASSDSLRDSYNEQFF
>-|-|TRBJ2-7|TRBV29-1
TGCACCGTCATACTACAGAGCTCCTACGAGCTGTACTTC
CTVILQSSYELYF
>once|-|TRBJ1-3|TRBV12-3/TRBV12-4
TGTGCCAGCAGTTTCTACCGGAGCTCTGGAAACACCATATATTTT
CASSFYRSSGNTIYF
>few|TRBD2|TRBJ2-5|TRBV9
TGTGCCAGCAGCGTAACCCCACTAGCGGGGTTACAAGAGACCCAGTACTTC
CASSVTPLAGLQETQYF
>-|-|TRBJ2-1|TRBV12-3/TRBV12-4
TGTGCCAGCAGCGGGGGACACCAGTCCAATGAGCAGTTCTTC
CASSGGHQSNEQFF
>-|-|TRBJ1-2|TRBV9
TGTGCCAGCAGCGTAGTGCAATCGGCGGGGGGCTACACCTTC
CASSVVQSAGGYTF
>-|-|TRBJ2-1|TRBV18
TGTGCCAGCTCACCCCGGCCTCCCACGGCTGACAATGAGCAGTTCTTC
CASSPRPPTADNEQFF
>few|TRBD2|TRBJ2-5|TRBV9
TGTGCCAGCAGCGACGGACTAGCGGGGGGGCTCGAGACCCAGTACTTC
CASSDGLAGGLETQYF
>-|-|TRBJ1-1|TRBV20-1
TGCAGTGCTAGACCGCCGGGGGCCGTGGGTGAGGCTTTCTTT
CSARPPGAVGEAFF
>-|TRBD1|TRBJ1-6|TRBV20-1
TGCAGTGCCTCGACAGGGACGAGCTCCTATAATTCACCCCTCCACTTT
CSASTGTSSYNSPLHF
>-|-|TRBJ2-5|TRBV10-3
TGTGCCATCAGTGATCCGGGACACCCCCAAGAGACCCAGTACTTC
CAISDPGHPQETQYF
>-|TRBD2|TRBJ2-7|TRBV4-3
TGCGCCAGCAGCCAAATCCGGACTAGCGGGGGGTACTACGAGCAGTACTTC
CASSQIRTSGGYYEQYF
>-|-|TRBJ2-5|TRBV6-2/TRBV6-3
TGTGCCAGCAGGCGAACAACCCAAGAGACCCAGTACTTC
CASRRTTQETQYF
>-|-|TRBJ1-2|TRBV12-3/TRBV12-4
TGTGCCAGCAGTGTTATGGGGGCGGCGGGCGGCTACACCTTC
CASSVMGAAGGYTF
>few|-|TRBJ2-4|TRBV4-2
TGTGCCAGCAGCCAAGGTCCACTAGAAAACATTCAGTACTTC
CASSQGPLENIQYF
>-|TRBD1|TRBJ2-3|TRBV7-9
TGTGCCAGCAGCTTCCCCGACAGGGCCAAGTATTTT
CASSFPDRAKYF
>few|-|TRBJ2-1|TRBV12-3/TRBV12-4
TGTGCCAGCAGTTTAAACAGTCGCAATGAGCAGTTCTTC
CASSLNSRNEQFF
>-|TRBD2|TRBJ2-3|TRBV12-3/TRBV12-4
TGTGCCAGCTGGAGGCCAGCGGGGGGAACAGATACGCAGTATTTT
CASWRPAGGTDTQYF